This T cell receptor (beta chain) was recovered during a study of shared clonotypes between healthy human individuals. The protocol was immunoSEQ multiplex PCR, while the TCRdb copy is restricted to in-frame clones and leaves out a portion. The table includes approximately 2.1 million clones, just over 90% detected once. V was trimmed by 4 bases and J by 0 bases, leaving 13 bases between them. In germline, CDR1 is SGHTA, CDR2 FQGNSA. This CDR3 region has 15 residues. This chain links TRBV7-2 with TRBJ2-7; possibly TRBD2 for D (6 bases). This TCR was recovered from a man in his late teens or twenties in good health. Some clones in this sample may be carry-over from other donors' samples. Sequences were obtained from naive CD4+ T cells from PBMCs. Described subset: CD45RA+ positively selected. CDR3 loop: CASSSQRAASYEQYF. CDR3 bases: TGTGCCAGCAGCTCGCAGCGGGCTGCCTCCTACGAGCAGTACTTC.